Each of the 24 T cell receptor beta chains below was sequenced from the same sample in a study of blood T cell repertoires in COVID-19. The assay was immunoSEQ multiplex PCR, and TCRdb's table has in-frame clones only and misses some. The table shows around 420,000 clones, with around 90% occurring only once. The sequencing sample was made of PBMCs or T cells enriched from blood (not recorded which). These receptors originate from a woman aged 35 to 49 with acute COVID-19.

The chain has TRBV5-1 and TRBJ2-2, with TRBD1 matching 7 bases. This CDR3 comprises 16 residues. V shed 2 bases and J 0 bases; nucleotides not matched to a gene: 4. Germline lookup yields CDR1 SGHRS and CDR2 YFSETQ. DNA of the CDR3: TGCGCCAGCAGCTTCAGGGGGATACCGAACACCGGGGAGCTGTTTTTT. Translated, it gives CASSFRGIPNTGELFF.

The V gene is TRBV28, the J gene TRBJ1-1, with TRBD1 identical over 7 bases. CDR3 length: 14 residues. Germline V gives CDR1 MDHEN, CDR2 SYDVKM. V trimming: 3 bases; J trimming: 5 bases; junction bases outside the gene matches: 6. CDR3 nucleotides: TGTGCCAGCAGTTTGTCGAGGGGGCAGACTGAAGCTTTCTTT. Translation: CASSLSRGQTEAFF.

V and J are TRBV4-2 and TRBJ1-4, with D possibly being TRBD1 (6 bases). This CDR3 contains 15 residues. Trimming pared 4 bases from V and 5 bases from J, leaving 14 bases between. The V gene's germline CDR1 is LGHNA and CDR2 YNFKEQ. The CDR3 region has the DNA TGTGCCAGCAGCCTGGCAGGGGAGGGAAATGAAAAACTGTTTTTT. The encoded protein is CASSLAGEGNEKLFF.

V and J are TRBV12-3 or TRBV12-4 and TRBJ2-1; unclear D gene. V was pared by 1 base and J by 4 bases, with 5 bases between. The CDR3 sequence is 13 residues long. The CDR3: CASSLGRYNEQFF. The CDR3 bases are TGTGCCAGCAGTTTAGGCAGGTACAATGAGCAGTTCTTC.

The gene calls are TRBV14 and TRBJ1-1; TRBD1 aligns across 8 bases. The trim removed 4 bases at V and 5 bases at J, leaving 6 bases unmatched. In germline, CDR1 is SGHDN, CDR2 FVKESK. The CDR3 extends over 14 amino acids. The CDR3 here is CASSLRTGRTEAFF. In DNA form, the CDR3 reads TGTGCCAGCAGCCTTAGGACAGGGAGGACTGAAGCTTTCTTT.

The count of this clone is one. The rearrangement uses TRBV27 and TRBJ2-3; 12 nucleotides agree with TRBD1. CDR1 MNHEY and CDR2 SMNVEV come from the germline V gene (reference sequence). V shed 6 bases, J shed 6 bases, and the junction held 7 bases outside the gene matches. The CDR3 loop spans 15 amino acids. The CDR3 coding sequence is TGTGCCAGCAGGGGACAGGGGGCGCCGGTGGATACGCAGTATTTT. Translation: CASRGQGAPVDTQYF.

This clone was counted once. This chain uses TRBV6-5 with TRBJ1-1, with 10 positions matching TRBD1. The CDR3 sequence is 14 residues long. CDR1 is MNHEY and CDR2 is SVGAGI in the germline V gene. Trimming cost V 6 bases and J 3 bases; bases outside gene matches: 4. Here the CDR3 DNA reads TGTGCCAGCAGCCTAGACAGGGGGCACACTGAAGCTTTCTTT. Amino acids: CASSLDRGHTEAFF.

This sequence joins TRBV27 and TRBJ2-7; 7 bases are a match to TRBD1. V dropped 5 bases and J dropped 2; count of bases not matched to a gene: 12. Germline assignment: CDR1 MNHEY and CDR2 SMNVEV (reference sequence). The CDR3 extends over 16 amino acids. The CDR3 bases are TGTGCCAGCAGTCTCACGACAGGGTTTGGGACCTACGAGCAGTACTTC. Translating gives CASSLTTGFGTYEQYF.

This chain joins TRBV12-3 or TRBV12-4 and TRBJ1-1; D call uncertain. The CDR3 spans 13 residues. Trimming took off 7 bases at V and 4 bases at J, with 13 bases between the two ends. CDR3 in amino acids: CASTFLFSTEAFF. The CDR3 DNA reads as TGTGCCAGCACATTCCTTTTTAGCACTGAAGCTTTCTTT.

The chain recombines TRBV11-2 with TRBJ2-5; D unresolved. The length of the CDR3 is 13 residues. V lost 2 bases and J 4 bases, leaving 8 bases between the germline ends. CDR1 is SGHAT and CDR2 is FQNNGV in the germline V gene. The CDR3 loop reads CASSLFLGETQYF. CDR3 in DNA: TGTGCCAGCAGCTTATTCCTAGGAGAGACCCAGTACTTC.

V is TRBV7-8 and J is TRBJ1-5, with 8 positions matching TRBD1. The CDR3 runs to 16 residues. Germline trimming cut 3 bases from V and 0 bases from J; bases unmatched to any gene: 4. The V gene's germline CDR1 is SGHVS and CDR2 FQNEAQ. The CDR3 DNA reads TGTGCCAGCAGCTTGTACAGGGGGGATAGCAATCAGCCCCAGCATTTT. It codes for CASSLYRGDSNQPQHF.

There are a few counts of this clone. The chain is built from TRBV5-1 and TRBJ1-2; perhaps TRBD1 as D (5 bases). Germline CDR1 and CDR2: SGHRS and YFSETQ. The CDR3 has 15 amino acids. V was trimmed by 0 bases and J by 2 bases, leaving 11 bases between them. CDR3 DNA: TGCGCCAGCAGCTTGGAAGGAGGGACCAACTATGGCTACACCTTC. It specifies CASSLEGGTNYGYTF.

The chain carries TRBV11-1 and TRBJ1-5, with D perhaps matching TRBD1 (5 bases). V was shortened by 6 bases and J by 15 bases, with 21 bases between the two germline ends. CDR1 is SGHAT, CDR2 FQDESV, per germline (reference sequence). The CDR3 runs 13 residues. The CDR3 region has the DNA TGTGCCAGCAGACCCCGGGACGGGGACTTATGGCATTTT. This codes for CASRPRDGDLWHF.

The table lists this clone with a few counts. This rearrangement joins TRBV15 to TRBJ1-5; 10 positions agree with TRBD1. Trimming at V came to 9 bases and at J to 4 bases, leaving 3 bases not matched to a gene. Germline V gene data show CDR1 as LNHNV and CDR2 as YYDKDF (reference sequence). The CDR3 sequence is 13 residues long. CDR3 sequence (DNA): TGTGCCACTGCGGGACAGGGGAATCAGCCCCAGCATTTT. Its translation: CATAGQGNQPQHF. Combining the CDR3 with reference TRBV15 and TRBJ1-5 gives the whole variable domain DAMVIQNPRYQVTQFGKPVTLSCSQTLNHNVMYWYQQKSSQAPKLLFHYYDKDFNNEADTPDNFQSRRPNTSFCFLDIRSPGLGDTAMYLCATAGQGNQPQHFGDGTRLSIL.

The V call is TRBV6-6, the J call TRBJ1-2; 11 bases agree with TRBD1. Germline CDR1 is MNHNY and CDR2 is SVGAGI (reference sequence). V dropped 6 bases and J dropped 6; count of bases not matched to a gene: 9. The CDR3 runs to 15 residues. CDR3 protein: CASRDPGQGVDGYTF. In DNA form, the CDR3 reads TGTGCCAGCAGGGATCCGGGACAGGGGGTCGATGGCTACACCTTC.

Remarks on this clone: Other DNA sequences of this sample code for an identical CDR3. V is TRBV2 and J is TRBJ1-1, with 7 bases that match TRBD1. The germline V gene has CDR1 SNHLY and CDR2 FYNNEI. CDR3 length: 12 amino acids. Losses at the gene ends were 5 bases for V and 7 bases for J; bases not matched to a gene: 4. The CDR3 sequence: CASSLTGIEAFF. CDR3 DNA sequence: TGTGCCAGCAGTTTGACAGGGATTGAAGCTTTCTTT.

In this sample, this clone turned up once. This chain connects TRBV3-1 (or the pseudogene TRBV3-2) to TRBJ2-7, with 8 bases lining up with TRBD1. This CDR3 has 14 residues. Trimming removed 1 base from V and 3 bases from J; junction bases left unmatched: 2. Germline V gives CDR1 LGHDT, CDR2 YNNKEL (reference sequence). CDR3 bases: TGTGCCAGCAGCCAAGGACAGGGGTTCTACGAGCAGTACTTC. Translated, it gives CASSQGQGFYEQYF.

The V gene is TRBV19, the J gene TRBJ1-4; tentatively, D is TRBD1 (6 bases). Germline assignment: CDR1 LNHDA and CDR2 SQIVND (reference sequence). Trimming removed 6 bases from V and 2 bases from J, with 10 bases in between. The CDR3 loop spans 14 amino acids. The CDR3 region has the DNA TGTGCCAGTAGGCGTACAGGGACTAATGAAAAACTGTTTTTT. This codes for CASRRTGTNEKLFF.

This chain's CDR3 is CASREWTGGWNEQFF. DNA of the CDR3: TGTGCCAGCAGGGAGTGGACAGGGGGTTGGAATGAGCAGTTCTTC. The chain recombines TRBV7-2 with TRBJ2-1; 10 nucleotides align to TRBD1. After removal of 6 bases from V and 7 bases from J, the junction contained 9 bases not matched to a gene. CDR1 is SGHTA and CDR2 is FQGNSA in the germline V gene. This CDR3 contains 15 residues.

This chain joins TRBV19 and TRBJ1-2; a possible D gene is TRBD1 (6 bases). The germline gives CDR1 LNHDA, CDR2 SQIVND (reference sequence). Trimming removed 0 bases from V and 4 bases from J, with 9 bases in between. There are 14 residues in the CDR3. The CDR3 DNA reads TGTGCCAGTAGTATAGACCAGGACAGCTATGGCTACACCTTC. This translates into CASSIDQDSYGYTF. Variable domain in full (rest from reference TRBV19 and TRBJ1-2): DGGITQSPKYLFRKEGQNVTLSCEQNLNHDAMYWYRQDPGQGLRLIYYSQIVNDFQKGDIAEGYSVSREKKESFPLTVTSAQKNPTAFYLCASSIDQDSYGYTFGSGTRLTVV.

The V gene is TRBV6-5, the J gene TRBJ2-1, with 8 positions matching TRBD2. Germline lookup yields CDR1 MNHEY and CDR2 SVGAGI. The CDR3 is made up of 14 amino acids. Trimming removed 7 bases from V and 7 bases from J; junction bases left unmatched: 9. DNA for the CDR3: TGTGCCAGCACAGCCGCGGGGGGTCAGAATGAGCAGTTCTTC. As protein: CASTAAGGQNEQFF.

The chain joins TRBV3-1 (or the pseudogene TRBV3-2) to TRBJ1-6; 8 positions match TRBD1. The CDR3 is made up of 14 amino acids. The J segment lost 11 bases and the V segment lost 4 bases, leaving 7 bases of the junction unmatched. Germline-derived CDR1 and CDR2 are LGHDT and YNNKEL (reference sequence). CDR3 region: CASSLGQGSAPLHF. The CDR3 DNA is TGTGCCAGCAGCCTAGGACAGGGCTCGGCACCCCTCCACTTT.

V and J are TRBV5-1 and TRBJ2-1; 8 positions agree with TRBD1. V was pared by 2 bases and J by 6 bases, with 7 bases of the junction left unmatched. Germline CDR1 SGHRS, CDR2 YFSETQ. The CDR3 covers 15 residues. The DNA for the CDR3 is TGCGCCAGCAGCTTAGGACAGGGTATAGGCAATGAGCAGTTCTTC. Translation: CASSLGQGIGNEQFF.

V is TRBV5-1 and J is TRBJ2-3; tentatively, D is TRBD1 (6 bases). The V gene's germline CDR1 is SGHRS and CDR2 YFSETQ. The CDR3 spans 16 residues. V dropped 1 base and J dropped 3 bases, with 15 bases sitting between them. The DNA for the CDR3 is TGCGCCAGCAGCTTGACTGCAGGGGCTTGGACAGATACGCAGTATTTT. Its protein is CASSLTAGAWTDTQYF. The full variable domain, its missing parts supplied by reference TRBV5-1 and TRBJ2-3, is KAGVTQTPRYLIKTRGQQVTLSCSPISGHRSVSWYQQTPGQGLQFLFEYFSETQRNKGNFPGRFSGRQFSNSRSEMNVSTLELGDSALYLCASSLTAGAWTDTQYFGPGTRLTVL.